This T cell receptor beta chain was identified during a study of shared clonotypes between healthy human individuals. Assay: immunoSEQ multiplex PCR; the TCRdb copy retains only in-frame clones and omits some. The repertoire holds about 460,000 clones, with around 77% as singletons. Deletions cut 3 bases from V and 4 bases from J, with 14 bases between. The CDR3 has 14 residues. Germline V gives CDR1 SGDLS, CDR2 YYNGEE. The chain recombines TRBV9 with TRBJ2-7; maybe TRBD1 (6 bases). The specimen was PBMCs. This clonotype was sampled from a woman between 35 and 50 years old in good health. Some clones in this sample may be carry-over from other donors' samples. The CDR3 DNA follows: TGTGCCAGCAGCGCATCCAGCAGGGGTTACGAGCAGTACTTC. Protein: CASSASSRGYEQYF. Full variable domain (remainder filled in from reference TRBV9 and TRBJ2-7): DSGVTQTPKHLITATGQRVTLRCSPRSGDLSVYWYQQSLDQGLQFLIQYYNGEERAKGNILERFSAQQFPDLHSELNLSSLELGDSALYFCASSASSRGYEQYFGPGTRLTVT.